This section outlines one TCR beta chain sequence together with its context. This clonotype was observed at least ten times. Its target antigen remains unknown. Within one base of it there is no much larger clone, and no base qualities were kept. Counted from cysteine to phenylalanine, this CDR3 has 15 amino acids. The kept DNA is CDR3 alone, 45 bases in frame from the first base. The CDR1 and CDR2 encoded by the germline V gene (reference sequence) are DFQATT and SNEGSKA. V is pared back by 1 base and J by 9 bases, with 16 bases lying between the germline termini. This entry comes from a study of spatial heterogeneity in lung cancer (dated by TCRdb to 2018 to 2020). Notes on the research overall: More beta-chain than alpha-chain transcripts were consistently detected, likely reflecting higher beta-chain transcript abundance. A strong correlation was found between TCR transcript counts in tumor regions and a T cell transcriptional module score from matched bulk RNA-seq. The study linked features of the TCR repertoire to counts of nonsynonymous mutations, which were determined by whole-exome sequencing of tumor tissue. At surgery, about 210 tumor regions, around 67 matched nontumor lung samples and 56 PBMC samples were TCR-sequenced for both alpha and beta chains. In non-small cell lung cancer, the study made a quantitative comparison of TCR alpha and beta repertoires among multiple tumor regions, matched nontumor lung and blood. In the raw uncorrected reads, each unique combination of TCR and UMI appeared more than ten times on average.

The sample's time point label, decoded: sample taken at primary tumor resection. Samples were obtained from 72 patients with early-stage, untreated non-small cell lung cancer from the lung TRACERx cohort. Whole RNA extracted from tumor and nontumor lung tissue, or from cryopreserved PBMC samples, was used for TCR sequencing without cell sorting. Patients were selected for TCR sequencing only if sufficient RNA was available from at least two tumor regions. Before selection, tumor and adjacent nontumor lung specimens were reviewed by a lung pathologist. What the research found in general, with its limitations: A correlation was observed between the number of expanded intratumoral alpha and beta TCRs and the tumor nonsynonymous mutation count. Confirming at a functional level the hypothesis that regional TCRs recognize regional mutations was considered to require additional single-cell paired TCR alpha and beta sequencing. TCR-seq coverage of tumor T cells was estimated at only approximately 7% for alpha chains and 13% for beta chains. Counts of ubiquitous and regional expanded TCRs were found to correlate with counts of ubiquitous and regional nonsynonymous mutations, respectively.

The library came from 5' RACE. Sequencing was carried out with a NextSeq 500. In the TCR library protocol, a unique molecular identifier was attached to each TCR cDNA molecule so that PCR and sequencing errors could be corrected. For the original study's pipeline: Decombinator tools were used for TCR identification, UMI-based error correction and CDR3 extraction. Expanded TCRs were defined as those above a frequency of 2 per 1,000, corresponding to the top 1% of the tumor frequency distribution. Expanded tumor TCRs statistically deemed absent (corrected P<0.05) from at least one tumor region were classed as regional, and all other expanded tumor TCRs were classed as ubiquitous. Rényi diversity was computed with the R vegan package after subsampling each repertoire 100 times to 5,000 TCRs. To build CDR3 similarity networks, amino acid triplet string-kernel similarity was used, and CDR3s were connected when their pairwise similarity was above 0.82. Through fastp at Q25 and MiXCR, TCRdb rebuilt clones from the public reads, retaining in-frame beta chains. Each CDR3 protein gets just one entry, which takes the most common genes and DNA from the rows behind it. TCRdb, rather than the study authors, made the V and J calls. The sample table holds approximately 5,000 distinct CDR3 sequences, of which approximately 8.4% were seen once. Around 32% of the sample lies in the top ten.

This TCR came from a female donor with early-stage non-small cell lung cancer. The source was lung tumor tissue, collected at surgery. This sequence uses TRBV20-1 and TRBJ1-6; a tentative D call is TRBD1 (5 bases match). The DNA reads as follows: TGCAGTGCTAGAGCTCCGGGAGGGGAGGCTTCACCCCTCCACTTT. It specifies CSARAPGGEASPLHF.